This T cell receptor beta chain derives from a study of CD8 T cells in ankylosing spondylitis. This clonotype was seen only a few times. No antigen is known for it. With 4 bases clipped from V and 8 bases from J, the junction kept 10 bases outside the gene matches. The CDR3 extends over 14 amino acids. CDR1 and CDR2 (germline): LNHDA, SQIVND (reference sequence). Study results and caveats: Clones linked to disease were reported to show significant enrichment in matched ankylosing spondylitis synovial fluid. Reactive arthritis synovial fluid and blood previously showed some of these motif variants. Disease-linked clones had a CD8+ phenotype and relatively low frequency in peripheral blood.

Library preparation for TCR beta used quantitative 5'-RACE with molecular barcodes. TCRdb used MiXCR to reprocess the 5' RACE reads, holding one entry per CDR3 protein. In the table there are just over 300,000 distinct CDR3 sequences, under 25% of which are singletons. Sequencing was done on a sample of blood, either unsorted or a sorted T cell fraction (not recorded which). This rearrangement joins TRBV19 to TRBJ1-1; TRBD1 matches at 7 bases. The sequence came from a female donor with ankylosing spondylitis or in good health (not recorded which). The DNA of the CDR3 is TGTGCCAGTAGTACGCGACAGGGCGGGAGAGAAGCTTTCTTT. It yields the protein CASSTRQGGREAFF.